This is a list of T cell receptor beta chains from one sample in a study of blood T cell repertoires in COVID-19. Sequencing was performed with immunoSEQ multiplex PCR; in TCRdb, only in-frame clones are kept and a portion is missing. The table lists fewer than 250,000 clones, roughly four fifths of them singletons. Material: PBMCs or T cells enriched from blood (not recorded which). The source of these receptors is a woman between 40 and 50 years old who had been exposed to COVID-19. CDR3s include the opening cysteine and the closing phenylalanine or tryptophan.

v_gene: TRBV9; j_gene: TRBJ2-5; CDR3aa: CASSQFFTTGSRVGTQYF
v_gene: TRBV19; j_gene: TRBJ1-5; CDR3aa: CASRNRQGQNSNQPQHF
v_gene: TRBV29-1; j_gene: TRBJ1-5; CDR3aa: CSAQGEGSTHQPQHF
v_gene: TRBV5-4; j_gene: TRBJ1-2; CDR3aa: CASSLGPGQESYGYTF
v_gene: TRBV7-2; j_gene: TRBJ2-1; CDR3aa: CASSLVPGSRNEQFF
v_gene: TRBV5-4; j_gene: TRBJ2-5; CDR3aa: CASSLRGGVETQYF
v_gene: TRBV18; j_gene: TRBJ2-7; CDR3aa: CASSPNPAGQTSYEQYF
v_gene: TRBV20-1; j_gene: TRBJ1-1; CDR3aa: CSAKDREAFF
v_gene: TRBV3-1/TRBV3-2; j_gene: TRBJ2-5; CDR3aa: CASSRTSGGVGGTQYF
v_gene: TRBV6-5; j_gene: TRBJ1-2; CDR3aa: CASSLDRANYGYTF
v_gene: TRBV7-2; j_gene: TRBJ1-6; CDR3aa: CASSPQGDQSPLHF
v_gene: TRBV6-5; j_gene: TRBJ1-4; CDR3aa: CASKDRLATNEKLFF
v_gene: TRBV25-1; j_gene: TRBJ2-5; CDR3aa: CASSRGQGEETQYF
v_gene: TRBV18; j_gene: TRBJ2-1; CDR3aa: CASSPLFPASGVDNEQFF
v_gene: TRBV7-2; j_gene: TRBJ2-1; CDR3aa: CASSPQQGSDEQFF
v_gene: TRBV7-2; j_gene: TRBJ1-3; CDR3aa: CASSLAQGSGNTIYF
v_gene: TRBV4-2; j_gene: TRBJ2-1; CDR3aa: CASSQDGLAGGNEQFF